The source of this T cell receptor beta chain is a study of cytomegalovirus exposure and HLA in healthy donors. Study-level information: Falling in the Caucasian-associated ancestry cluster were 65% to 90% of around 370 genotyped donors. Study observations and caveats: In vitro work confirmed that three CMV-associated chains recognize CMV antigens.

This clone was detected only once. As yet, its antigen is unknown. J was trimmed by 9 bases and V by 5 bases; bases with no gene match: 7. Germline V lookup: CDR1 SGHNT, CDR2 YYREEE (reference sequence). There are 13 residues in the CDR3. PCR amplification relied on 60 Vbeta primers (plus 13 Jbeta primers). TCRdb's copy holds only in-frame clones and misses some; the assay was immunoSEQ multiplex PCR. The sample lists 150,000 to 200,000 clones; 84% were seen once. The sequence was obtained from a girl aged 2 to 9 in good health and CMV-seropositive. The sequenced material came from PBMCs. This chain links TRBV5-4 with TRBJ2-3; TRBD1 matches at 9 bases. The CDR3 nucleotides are TGTGCCAGCAGGGTGGACAGGGGCCAAACGCAGTATTTT. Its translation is CASRVDRGQTQYF.